The sequence of this TCR beta chain was determined in a study of T cell responses to AZD1222 COVID-19 vaccine (dated by TCRdb to the early 2020s). Regarding the complete study: TCR sequencing covered fewer than 250 trial participants: 200 to 220 given two doses of AZD1222 and 26 given two doses of MenACWY control vaccine. Trial participants were enrolled by age into 18-55, 56-69 and 70-plus year subgroups, with roughly 160, 29 and 62 TCR-sequenced participants respectively.

Worth noting for this clone: What this receptor recognizes is not known. The sample holds no much larger clone one base away, and base qualities are not on file.

Trimming leaves V shorter by 10 bases and J shorter by 2 bases, with the junction holding 4 bases beyond the gene matches. CDR1 and CDR2 are drawn from the germline V gene: MNHEY, SVGAGI. CDR3 length: 13 amino acids, cysteine to phenylalanine. Only CDR3 DNA is held: 39 bases, read in frame from base 1. The CDR3 regions of human TCRbeta chains were analyzed by immunosequencing. The authors' pipeline ran thus. TCRs in the repertoires were compared against a reference library of SARS-CoV-2-specific TCRs that had been generated with the MIRA antigen-specificity platform. Breadth meant the fraction of unique TCRs that were SARS-CoV-2-associated, whereas depth meant the fraction of total T cells that were SARS-CoV-2-associated. Using the MIRA data, every spike-specific TCR was mapped to the spike region that the TCR reacted to and assigned to either a CD4 or a CD8 class. Log10-transformed breadth and depth values were compared by one-way ANOVA with Sidak's multiple comparisons tests. The table was pulled from immuneACCESS by TCRdb, which kept in-frame rearrangements only. Such tables lose some clones; where checked, under half of the loss comes from unresolved V genes, and the rest has no known cause. V, J and clone size derive from that table, while D and trimming were established from the DNA sequence. This sample gives about 110,000 clones in total; about 90% of them show up just once. About 6.6% of the sample rests with the top ten.

The full study reports these points: Spike-specific TCR breadth and depth rose significantly after two AZD1222 doses compared with day 0 and with MenACWY recipients. Conclusions about previously exposed vaccinees were limited because only six AZD1222 recipients were SARS-CoV-2 seropositive at baseline. The whole spike protein was spanned by vaccine-associated CD4 TCRs, and dominant responses were seen in regions 160-218 and 743-854. Reportedly, almost half of the unique spike-specific TCRs recognized epitopes lying outside the regions that are mutated in the B.1.351 and B.1.1.7 variants. Participants were mostly white British, with more females than males. The authors suggested clonal diversity may have been underestimated. No day 14 peak-response samples were available, so repertoires were characterized only after the peak T cell response. The 56-69-year group was small, and its depth increase did not reach significance, likely because of low power.

The time point label for this specimen denotes: about 28 days (+/-7) after the second vaccine dose. Because spike-specific TCR depth and breadth did not differ between the two schedules, AZD1222 recipients who got a second dose at roughly 4 weeks were pooled with those who got a second dose at roughly 12 weeks. The vaccinee samples were drawn from two UK trials, COV001 and COV002, one of which was a single-blind randomized controlled phase 2/3 trial testing AZD1222 (ChAdOx1 nCoV-19) in healthy adults. For TCRbeta chain sequencing, PBMC samples were collected from trial participants at day 0 and at day 28 after the second dose.

This material consisted of peripheral blood, taken 28 days after the second AZD1222 dose. The chain is assembled from TRBV6-5 and TRBJ2-2; 7 bases in the middle match TRBD1. The receptor was isolated from an adult who received the AZD1222 COVID-19 vaccine. DNA sequence: TGTGCCACACAGGGGCCCAACACCGGGGAGCTGTTTTTT. Its amino acids are CATQGPNTGELFF.